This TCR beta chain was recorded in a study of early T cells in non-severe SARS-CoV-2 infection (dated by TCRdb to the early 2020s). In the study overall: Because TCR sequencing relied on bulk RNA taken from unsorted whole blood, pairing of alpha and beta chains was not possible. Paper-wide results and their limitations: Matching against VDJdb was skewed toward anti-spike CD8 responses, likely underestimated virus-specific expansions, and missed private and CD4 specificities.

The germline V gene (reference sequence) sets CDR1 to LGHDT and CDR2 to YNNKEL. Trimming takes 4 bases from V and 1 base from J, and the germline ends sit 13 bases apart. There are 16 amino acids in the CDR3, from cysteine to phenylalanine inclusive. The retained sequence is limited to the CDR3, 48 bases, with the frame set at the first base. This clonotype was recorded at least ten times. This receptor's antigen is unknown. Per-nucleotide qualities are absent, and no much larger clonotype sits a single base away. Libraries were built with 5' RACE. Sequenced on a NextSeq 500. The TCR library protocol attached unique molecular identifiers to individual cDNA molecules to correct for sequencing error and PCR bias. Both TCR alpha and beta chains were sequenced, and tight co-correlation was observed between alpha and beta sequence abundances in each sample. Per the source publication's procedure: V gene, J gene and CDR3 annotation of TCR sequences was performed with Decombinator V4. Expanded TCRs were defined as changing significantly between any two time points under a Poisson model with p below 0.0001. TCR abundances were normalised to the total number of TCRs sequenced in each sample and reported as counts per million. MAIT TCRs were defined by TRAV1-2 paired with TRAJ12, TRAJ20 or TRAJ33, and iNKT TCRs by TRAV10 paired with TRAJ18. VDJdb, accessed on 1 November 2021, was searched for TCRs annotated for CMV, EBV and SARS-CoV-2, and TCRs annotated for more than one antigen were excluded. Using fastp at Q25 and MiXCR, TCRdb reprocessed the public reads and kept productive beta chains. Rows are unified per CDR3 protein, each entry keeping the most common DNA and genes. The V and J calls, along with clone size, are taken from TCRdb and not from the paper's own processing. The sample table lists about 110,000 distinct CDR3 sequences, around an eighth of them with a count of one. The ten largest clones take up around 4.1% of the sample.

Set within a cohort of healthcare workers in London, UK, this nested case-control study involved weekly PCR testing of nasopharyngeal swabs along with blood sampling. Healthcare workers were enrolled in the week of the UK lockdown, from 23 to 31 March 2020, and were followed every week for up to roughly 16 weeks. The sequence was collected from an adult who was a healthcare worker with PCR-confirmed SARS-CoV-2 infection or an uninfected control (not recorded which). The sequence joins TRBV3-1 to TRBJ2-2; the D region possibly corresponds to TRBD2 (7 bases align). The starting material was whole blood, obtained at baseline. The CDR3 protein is CASSLPGGLNTGELFF. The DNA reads TGTGCCAGCAGCCTACCGGGGGGCCTGAACACCGGGGAGCTGTTTTTT.